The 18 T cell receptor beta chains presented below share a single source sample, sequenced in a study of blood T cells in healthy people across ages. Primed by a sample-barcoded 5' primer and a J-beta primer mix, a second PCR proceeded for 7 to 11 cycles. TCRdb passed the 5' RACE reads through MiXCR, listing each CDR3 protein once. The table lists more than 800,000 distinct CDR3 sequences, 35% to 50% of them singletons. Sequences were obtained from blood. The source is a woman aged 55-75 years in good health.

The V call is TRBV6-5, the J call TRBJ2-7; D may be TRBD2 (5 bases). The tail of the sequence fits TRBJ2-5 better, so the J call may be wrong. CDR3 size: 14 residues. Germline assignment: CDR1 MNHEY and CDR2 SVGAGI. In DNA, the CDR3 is TGTGCCAGCAGTTACTCCCCTAGAGGGGAGACCCAGTACTTC. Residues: CASSYSPRGETQYF.

The CDR3 DNA is TGTGCCAGCAGCCAATCCTTTAGCGGGACAGCCTACGAGCAGTACTTC. Protein sequence: CASSQSFSGTAYEQYF. The rearrangement links TRBV4-2 to TRBJ2-7; the D gene is possibly TRBD2 (8 bases). Trimming took off 2 bases at V and 2 bases at J, with 16 bases between the two ends. The CDR3 spans 16 residues. Germline loops: CDR1 LGHNA, CDR2 YNFKEQ.

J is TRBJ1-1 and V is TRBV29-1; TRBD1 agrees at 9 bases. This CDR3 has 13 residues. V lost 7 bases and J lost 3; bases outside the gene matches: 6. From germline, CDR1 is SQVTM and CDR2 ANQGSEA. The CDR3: CSASQGAHTEAFF. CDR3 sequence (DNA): TGCAGCGCTTCACAGGGGGCCCACACTGAAGCTTTCTTT.

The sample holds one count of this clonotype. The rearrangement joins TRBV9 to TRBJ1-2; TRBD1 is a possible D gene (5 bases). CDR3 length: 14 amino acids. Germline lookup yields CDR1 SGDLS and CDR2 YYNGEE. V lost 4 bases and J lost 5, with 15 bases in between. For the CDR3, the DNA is TGTGCCAGCAGCCCCCGTGGGGGGACGTATGGCTACACCTTC. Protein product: CASSPRGGTYGYTF. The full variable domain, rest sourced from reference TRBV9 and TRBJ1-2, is DSGVTQTPKHLITATGQRVTLRCSPRSGDLSVYWYQQSLDQGLQFLIQYYNGEERAKGNILERFSAQQFPDLHSELNLSSLELGDSALYFCASSPRGGTYGYTFGSGTRLTVV.

The CDR3 protein is CASSESGRAGSDTQYF. The CDR3 nucleotides are TGTGCCAGCAGCGAAAGCGGGAGGGCCGGATCAGATACGCAGTATTTT. The chain links TRBV9 to TRBJ2-3, with 10 bases aligning to TRBD2. V was clipped by 3 bases and J by 4 bases; unmatched bases: 8. CDR1 is SGDLS and CDR2 is YYNGEE in the germline V gene. This CDR3 has 16 residues.

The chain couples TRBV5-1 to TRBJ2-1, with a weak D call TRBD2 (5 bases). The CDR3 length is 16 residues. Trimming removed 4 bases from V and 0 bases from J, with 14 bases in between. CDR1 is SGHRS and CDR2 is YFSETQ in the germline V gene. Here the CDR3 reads CASSPPGVSSYNEQFF. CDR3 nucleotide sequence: TGCGCCAGCAGCCCTCCCGGGGTGAGCTCCTACAATGAGCAGTTCTTC.

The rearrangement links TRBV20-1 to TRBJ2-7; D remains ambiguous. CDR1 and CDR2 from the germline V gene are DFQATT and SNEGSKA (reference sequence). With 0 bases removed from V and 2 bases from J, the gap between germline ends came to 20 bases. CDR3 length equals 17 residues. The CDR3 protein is CSARDDYQKFSTYEQYF. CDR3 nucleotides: TGCAGTGCTAGAGATGATTACCAAAAATTCTCCACCTACGAGCAGTACTTC.

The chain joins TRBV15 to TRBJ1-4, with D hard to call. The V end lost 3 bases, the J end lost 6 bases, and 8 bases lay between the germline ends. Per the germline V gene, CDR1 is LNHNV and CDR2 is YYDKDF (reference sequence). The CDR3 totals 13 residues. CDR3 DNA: TGTGCCACCAGCAGGGCCGGGGATGAAAAACTGTTTTTT. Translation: CATSRAGDEKLFF.

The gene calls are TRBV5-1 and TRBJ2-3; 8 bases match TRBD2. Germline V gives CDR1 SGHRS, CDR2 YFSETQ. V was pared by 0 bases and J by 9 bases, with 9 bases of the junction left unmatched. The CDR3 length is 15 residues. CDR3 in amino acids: CASSLALGSGNTQYF. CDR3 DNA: TGCGCCAGCAGCTTGGCCCTCGGTAGCGGGAACACGCAGTATTTT.

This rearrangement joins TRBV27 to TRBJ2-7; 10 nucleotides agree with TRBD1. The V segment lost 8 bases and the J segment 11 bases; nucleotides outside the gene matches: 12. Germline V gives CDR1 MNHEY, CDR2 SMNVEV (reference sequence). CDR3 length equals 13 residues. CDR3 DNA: TGTGCCAGCGGGTCCCGGGACAGGGGAAGGAAGTACTTC. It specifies CASGSRDRGRKYF.

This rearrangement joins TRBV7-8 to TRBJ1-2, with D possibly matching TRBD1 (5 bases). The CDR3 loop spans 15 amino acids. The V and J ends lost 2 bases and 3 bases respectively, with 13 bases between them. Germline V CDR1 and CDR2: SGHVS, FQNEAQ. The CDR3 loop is CASSLSRGGDYGYTF. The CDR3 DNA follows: TGTGCCAGCAGCTTATCTCGCGGGGGGGACTATGGCTACACCTTC.

This chain's CDR3 is CSARTSGSSEQYF. CDR3 coding DNA: TGCAGTGCCAGGACTAGCGGGAGTTCCGAGCAGTACTTC. The V and J genes are TRBV20-1 and TRBJ2-7; TRBD2 matches at 13 bases. Germline V CDR1 and CDR2: DFQATT, SNEGSKA (reference sequence). CDR3 length: 13 amino acids. The junction had 5 bases not matched to a gene; V was cut back by 6 bases and J by 6 bases.

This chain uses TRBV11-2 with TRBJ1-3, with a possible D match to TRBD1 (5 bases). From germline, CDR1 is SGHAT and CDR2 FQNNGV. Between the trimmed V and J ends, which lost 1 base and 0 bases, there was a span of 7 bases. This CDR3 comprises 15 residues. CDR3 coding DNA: TGTGCCAGCAGCTTAGGGGGGGTCTCTGGAAACACCATATATTTT. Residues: CASSLGGVSGNTIYF. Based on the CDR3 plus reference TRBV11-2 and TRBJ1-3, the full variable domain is EAGVAQSPRYKIIEKRQSVAFWCNPISGHATLYWYQQILGQGPKLLIQFQNNGVVDDSQLPKDRFSAERLKGVDSTLKIQPAKLEDSAVYLCASSLGGVSGNTIYFGEGSWLTVV.

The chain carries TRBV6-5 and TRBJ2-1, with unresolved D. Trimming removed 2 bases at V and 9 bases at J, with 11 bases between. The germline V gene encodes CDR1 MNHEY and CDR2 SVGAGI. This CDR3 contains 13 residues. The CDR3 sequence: CASSYGTIGEQFF. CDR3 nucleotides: TGTGCCAGCAGTTACGGAACGATTGGTGAGCAGTTCTTC.

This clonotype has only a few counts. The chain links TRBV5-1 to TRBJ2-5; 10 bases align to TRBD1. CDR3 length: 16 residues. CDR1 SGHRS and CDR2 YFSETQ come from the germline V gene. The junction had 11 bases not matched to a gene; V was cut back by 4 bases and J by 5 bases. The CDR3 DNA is TGCGCCAGCAGCCTCGAGGGGACAGGGGTTTGGGAGACCCAGTACTTC. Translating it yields CASSLEGTGVWETQYF.

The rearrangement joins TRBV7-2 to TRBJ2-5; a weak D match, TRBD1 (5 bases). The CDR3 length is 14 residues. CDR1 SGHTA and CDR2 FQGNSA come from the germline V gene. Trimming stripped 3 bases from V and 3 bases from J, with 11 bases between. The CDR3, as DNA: TGTGCCAGCAGCTTTCACAGGACAAAAGAGACCCAGTACTTC. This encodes CASSFHRTKETQYF.

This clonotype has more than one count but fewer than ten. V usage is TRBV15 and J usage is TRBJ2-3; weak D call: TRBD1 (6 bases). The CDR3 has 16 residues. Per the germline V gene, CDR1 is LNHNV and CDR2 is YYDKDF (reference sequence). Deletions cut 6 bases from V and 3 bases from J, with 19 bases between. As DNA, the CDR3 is TGTGCCACCAGGGTGGGGATCGGTGGACAGACAGATACGCAGTATTTT. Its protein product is CATRVGIGGQTDTQYF.

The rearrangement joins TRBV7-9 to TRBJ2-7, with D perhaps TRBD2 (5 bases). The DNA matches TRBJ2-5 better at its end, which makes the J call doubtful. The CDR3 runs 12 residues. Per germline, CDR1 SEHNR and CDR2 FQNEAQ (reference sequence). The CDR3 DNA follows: TGTGCCAGCAGCCACGGAGGTCGGACCCAGTACTTC. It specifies CASSHGGRTQYF.